This T cell receptor (beta chain) is drawn from a study of blood T cells in healthy people across ages. Then a second PCR, running roughly 7 to 11 cycles, was carried out with a sample-barcoded 5' primer and a J-beta primer mix. MiXCR, run by TCRdb on the 5' RACE reads, gives a single entry per CDR3 protein. The data contain hundreds of thousands of distinct CDR3 sequences, about 26% of them singletons. There are 13 residues in the CDR3. The V gene lost 0 bases and the J gene lost 11 bases, with 13 bases spanning the gap. The germline V gene encodes CDR1 SGHDN and CDR2 FVKESK. This clonotype was recorded a few times. This same sample was also taken into another study, of T cells of mothers and their children.

What was sequenced was blood. The sequence derives from a boy between 5 and 17 years old in good health. The chain has TRBV14 and TRBJ2-5; D call uncertain. Here the CDR3 reads CASSQDFFGEQYF. In DNA form, the CDR3 reads TGTGCCAGCAGCCAAGATTTTTTTGGAGAGCAGTACTTC.